Each of the 27 T cell receptor beta chains below was sequenced from the same sample in a study of OX40 agonist ivuxolimab in advanced cancers. Only in-frame clones appear in the TCRdb table, and some are missing; sequencing was by immunoSEQ multiplex PCR. The sample yields about 52,000 clones, roughly 82% seen once. This specimen consisted of CD4+ or CD8+ T cells sorted from blood, obtained in a trial of the OX40 agonist ivuxolimab. The receptor source for this set is an adult with an advanced solid tumor such as melanoma, head and neck, liver or kidney cancer.

This clone has ten or more counts. This chain connects TRBV7-2 to TRBJ2-7, with no clear D. The V gene lost 2 bases and the J gene lost 0 bases, with 2 bases spanning the gap. The CDR3 runs 12 residues. Germline CDR1 is SGHTA and CDR2 is FQGNSA. The CDR3 protein is CASSLSSYEQYF. Written as DNA, the CDR3 is TGTGCCAGCAGCTTAAGCTCCTACGAGCAGTACTTC.

V is TRBV4-1 and J is TRBJ1-5, with no clear D. The germline V and J ends were trimmed by 4 bases and 0 bases, with 13 bases remaining between them. The germline V gene has CDR1 MGHRA and CDR2 YSYEKL. The CDR3 loop spans 16 amino acids. The CDR3 loop is CASSPRTGYSNQPQHF. The DNA for the CDR3 is TGCGCCAGCAGCCCTAGGACGGGTTATAGCAATCAGCCCCAGCATTTT.

The CDR3 DNA follows: TGTGCCAGCACCCTCCCCCCACCGGACGAGCAGTACTTC. Translation: CASTLPPPDEQYF. V usage is TRBV5-6 and J usage is TRBJ2-7, with no clear D. The CDR3 sequence is 13 residues long. Per the germline V gene, CDR1 is SGHDT and CDR2 is YYEEEE. Trimming stripped 6 bases from V and 5 bases from J, with 15 bases between.

Written as DNA, the CDR3 is TGTGCCAGCAGTTTGGCAGCGAACTACCCTCAAATCAATGAGCAGTTCTTC. It specifies CASSLAANYPQINEQFF. V usage is TRBV28 and J usage is TRBJ2-1; no clear D gene. V was clipped by 3 bases and J by 6 bases, with 21 bases between them. CDR1 and CDR2 from the germline V gene are MDHEN and SYDVKM. The CDR3 sequence is 17 residues long.

The chain employs TRBV19 and TRBJ2-7; TRBD1 matches at 9 bases. This CDR3 has 15 residues. V shed 1 base, J shed 3 bases, and the junction held 4 bases outside the gene matches. The germline V gene has CDR1 LNHDA and CDR2 SQIVND (reference sequence). In DNA, the CDR3 is TGTGCCAGTAGTATAGGGGACAGGGAGGTCTACGAGCAGTACTTC. Translating gives CASSIGDREVYEQYF.

The V and J genes are TRBV7-2 and TRBJ2-3, with D tentatively TRBD2 (6 bases). The germline gives CDR1 SGHTA, CDR2 FQGNSA. This CDR3 is 14 amino acids long. V gave up 5 bases and J gave up 10 bases, with 19 bases separating them. CDR3 in amino acids: CASSRHTDGGSQYF. DNA of the CDR3: TGTGCCAGCAGCCGACATACAGACGGGGGTTCGCAGTATTTT.

This clone was found once. CDR3 nucleotide sequence: TGTGCCAGCAGTGAACCTACTCTGGGCAGGGGGACCTACGAGCAGTACTTC. It codes for CASSEPTLGRGTYEQYF. This chain connects TRBV6-1 to TRBJ2-7; 7 bases align to TRBD1. This CDR3 spans 17 amino acids. The germline V gene has CDR1 MNHNS and CDR2 SASEGT. V shed 2 bases, J shed 2 bases, and the junction held 12 bases outside the gene matches.

The rearrangement joins TRBV10-3 to TRBJ2-3; no clear D. This CDR3 contains 11 residues. Germline V gene sequence: CDR1 ENHRY, CDR2 SYGVKD. V dropped 3 bases and J dropped 5 bases, with 3 bases sitting between them. Written as DNA, the CDR3 is TGTGCCATCAGTGAACGAGATACGCAGTATTTT. Residues: CAISERDTQYF.

The chain couples TRBV9 to TRBJ2-2; D gene ambiguous. This CDR3 region has 15 residues. Trimming took off 2 bases at V and 1 base at J, with 9 bases between the two ends. The germline CDR1 and CDR2 sequences are SGDLS and YYNGEE. The CDR3 DNA reads TGTGCCAGCAGCGTTGACGGGCTGAACACCGGGGAGCTGTTTTTT. Amino acids: CASSVDGLNTGELFF.

The chain couples TRBV25-1 to TRBJ1-1, with TRBD1 matching over 7 bases. Germline CDR1 is MGHDK and CDR2 is SYGVNS. The CDR3 sequence is 14 residues long. J was trimmed by 0 bases and V by 3 bases; bases with no gene match: 1. The chain's CDR3 is CASSEQGVNTEAFF. CDR3 sequence (DNA): TGTGCCAGCAGTGAGCAGGGGGTGAACACTGAAGCTTTCTTT.

The chain employs TRBV10-2 and TRBJ2-3, with a tentative D call TRBD2 (5 bases). The germline V gene encodes CDR1 WSHSY and CDR2 SAAADI. V lost 2 bases and J 3 bases, leaving 9 bases between the germline ends. The CDR3 is made up of 14 amino acids. The CDR3 loop reads CASSENGDTDTQYF. The CDR3 bases are TGCGCCAGCAGTGAGAACGGGGATACAGATACGCAGTATTTT.

This clone came up a few times. V usage is TRBV9 and J usage is TRBJ1-5; no definite D call. V lost 0 bases to trimming and J lost 6 bases, with 34 bases between them. The length of the CDR3 is 22 residues. The germline gives CDR1 SGDLS, CDR2 YYNGEE. CDR3 nucleotides: TGTGCCAGCAGCGTAGAAGAGATGGAGGGAAGGGAGAAGGATGGTTATAGTCAGCCCCAGCATTTT. Translating it yields CASSVEEMEGREKDGYSQPQHF.

The DNA of the CDR3 is TGTGCCAGCAGCTTAGTAAAAGGGACCGTCCTTAATGAAAAACTGTTTTTT. Its translation: CASSLVKGTVLNEKLFF. J is TRBJ1-4 and V is TRBV11-3; tentative D call: TRBD1 (5 bases). Trimming removed 1 base from V and 4 bases from J, with 16 bases in between. Germline CDR1 SGHNT, CDR2 YENEEA. The CDR3 sequence is 17 residues long.

The rearrangement joins TRBV2 to TRBJ1-5; D unresolved. CDR3 length: 14 amino acids. Germline-derived CDR1 and CDR2 are SNHLY and FYNNEI. V lost 4 bases and J lost 2, with 9 bases in between. The CDR3 bases are TGTGCCAGCAGTGCACGTGGTGGCAATCAGCCCCAGCATTTT. The encoded protein is CASSARGGNQPQHF.

The chain combines TRBV12-5 with TRBJ1-2; D unresolved. Trimming cost V 2 bases and J 4 bases, with 8 bases left between them. The V gene's germline CDR1 is LGHNT and CDR2 FRNRAP. CDR3 size: 13 residues. CDR3 nucleotides: TGTGCTAGTGGTTTGTCAGGAATCTATGGCTACACCTTC. Residues: CASGLSGIYGYTF.

This clone was picked up one time. The V gene is TRBV2, the J gene TRBJ1-1; unclear D gene. CDR1 and CDR2 from the germline V gene are SNHLY and FYNNEI. This CDR3 region has 13 residues. V lost 6 bases and J lost 2, with 10 bases in between. As DNA, the CDR3 is TGTGCCAGCAGGTTACATGGTAACACTGAAGCTTTCTTT. Translating it yields CASRLHGNTEAFF.

This sequence joins TRBV6-6 and TRBJ2-2; weak D call: TRBD1 (6 bases). Between the trimmed V and J ends, which lost 2 bases and 1 base, there was a span of 8 bases. Germline CDR1 and CDR2: MNHNY and SVGAGI (reference sequence). This CDR3 is 15 amino acids long. CDR3: CASSYLRGNTGELFF. The CDR3 coding sequence is TGTGCCAGCAGTTACCTCAGGGGGAACACCGGGGAGCTGTTTTTT.

This clone has only a few counts. The V gene is TRBV28, the J gene TRBJ2-3, with D possibly TRBD2 on 7 matching bases. The CDR3 runs to 14 residues. Trimming took off 2 bases at V and 2 bases at J, with 8 bases between the two ends. CDR1 MDHEN and CDR2 SYDVKM come from the germline V gene. The CDR3 loop reads CASSLAGATDTQYF. CDR3 DNA sequence: TGTGCCAGCAGTTTAGCGGGGGCCACAGATACGCAGTATTTT.

The chain carries TRBV5-4 and TRBJ2-7; D remains ambiguous. CDR1 is SGHNT and CDR2 is YYREEE in the germline V gene (reference sequence). The CDR3 contains 15 residues. The V gene lost 4 bases and the J gene lost 3 bases, with 17 bases spanning the gap. CDR3 amino acids: CASSPTPRYLYEQYF. CDR3 sequence (DNA): TGTGCCAGCAGCCCTACTCCCCGATACCTCTACGAGCAGTACTTC.

The chain employs TRBV28 and TRBJ2-7; D possibly corresponds to TRBD2 (6 bases). The CDR3 runs 15 residues. Germline loops: CDR1 MDHEN, CDR2 SYDVKM. V was trimmed by 5 bases and J by 3 bases, leaving 17 bases between them. The chain's CDR3 is CASSPYSGSRYEQYF. CDR3 DNA: TGTGCCAGCAGTCCATATAGCGGATCACGCTACGAGCAGTACTTC.

The chain recombines TRBV4-1 with TRBJ2-7; possibly TRBD2 for D (5 bases). The CDR3 extends over 14 amino acids. Germline CDR1 MGHRA, CDR2 YSYEKL. V lost 4 bases, J lost 7 bases, and 17 bases lay in between. The chain's CDR3 is CASSPRTSSGEQYF. The CDR3 nucleotides are TGCGCCAGCAGCCCGCGGACCTCGTCGGGGGAGCAGTACTTC.

This clone was recorded only once. At one of its ends the junction is not consistent with the germline gene, which may arise from a read error. The chain joins TRBV27 to TRBJ2-3, with 10 bases aligning to TRBD1. Germline loops: CDR1 MNHEY, CDR2 SMNVEV (reference sequence). CDR3 length: 14 amino acids. CDR3 nucleotides: TGTGCCAGCATCTCGACAGGGGGCACAAATACGCAGTATTTT. Residues: CASISTGGTNTQYF.

This chain uses TRBV16 with TRBJ1-2; D gene uncertain. Per germline, CDR1 KGHSY and CDR2 FQNENV. Trimming removed 0 bases from V and 8 bases from J, with 16 bases in between. The CDR3 consists of 15 residues. The CDR3 loop reads CASSQSETVPRGYTF. The CDR3 nucleotides are TGTGCCAGCAGCCAATCGGAAACCGTTCCCCGGGGCTACACCTTC.

The rearrangement joins TRBV28 to TRBJ1-6; D is uncertain. Trimming took off 3 bases at V and 9 bases at J, with 12 bases between the two ends. The CDR3 is 14 amino acids. CDR1 MDHEN and CDR2 SYDVKM come from the germline V gene. The CDR3 reads CASSLYGSFSPLHF. CDR3 nucleotide sequence: TGTGCCAGCAGTTTGTATGGATCGTTTTCACCCCTCCACTTT.

The CDR3 protein is CASSRNSNQPQHF. DNA of the CDR3: TGTGCCAGCAGCCGAAATAGCAATCAGCCCCAGCATTTT. The chain recombines TRBV7-2 with TRBJ1-5; D not certain. Trimming left V 5 bases short and J 0 bases short, with 5 bases between. Germline V gene data show CDR1 as SGHTA and CDR2 as FQGNSA. The CDR3 is made up of 13 amino acids.

The V gene is TRBV6-5, the J gene TRBJ1-1; no clear D. The CDR3 runs to 14 residues. Trimming cost V 6 bases and J 4 bases, with 15 bases left between them. Germline lookup yields CDR1 MNHEY and CDR2 SVGAGI. CDR3 residues: CASRTRRASTEAFF. CDR3 nucleotide sequence: TGTGCCAGCAGAACCCGTCGGGCTAGCACTGAAGCTTTCTTT.

The table lists this clone with a count of one. The chain is built from TRBV5-5 and TRBJ1-2; D is unclear. This CDR3 contains 15 residues. The V and J ends lost 3 bases and 4 bases respectively, with 16 bases between them. Germline V gene sequence: CDR1 SGHKS, CDR2 YYEKEE (reference sequence). The CDR3: CASSSPEAGSYGYTF. CDR3 sequence (DNA): TGTGCCAGCAGCTCCCCCGAGGCGGGGAGCTATGGCTACACCTTC.